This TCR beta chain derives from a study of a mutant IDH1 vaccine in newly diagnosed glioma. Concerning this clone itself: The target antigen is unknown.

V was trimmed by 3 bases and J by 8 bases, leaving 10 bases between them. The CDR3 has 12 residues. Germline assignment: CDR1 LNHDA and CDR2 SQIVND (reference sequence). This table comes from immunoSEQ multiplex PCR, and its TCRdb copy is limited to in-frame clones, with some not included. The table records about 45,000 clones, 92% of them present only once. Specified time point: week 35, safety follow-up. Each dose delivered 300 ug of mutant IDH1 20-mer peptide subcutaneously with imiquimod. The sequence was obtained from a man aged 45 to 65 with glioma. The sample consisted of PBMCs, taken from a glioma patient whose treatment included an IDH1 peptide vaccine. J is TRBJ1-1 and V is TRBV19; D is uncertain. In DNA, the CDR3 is TGTGCCAGTAGTATGGGCCTTCCCGAAGCTTTCTTT. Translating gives CASSMGLPEAFF.